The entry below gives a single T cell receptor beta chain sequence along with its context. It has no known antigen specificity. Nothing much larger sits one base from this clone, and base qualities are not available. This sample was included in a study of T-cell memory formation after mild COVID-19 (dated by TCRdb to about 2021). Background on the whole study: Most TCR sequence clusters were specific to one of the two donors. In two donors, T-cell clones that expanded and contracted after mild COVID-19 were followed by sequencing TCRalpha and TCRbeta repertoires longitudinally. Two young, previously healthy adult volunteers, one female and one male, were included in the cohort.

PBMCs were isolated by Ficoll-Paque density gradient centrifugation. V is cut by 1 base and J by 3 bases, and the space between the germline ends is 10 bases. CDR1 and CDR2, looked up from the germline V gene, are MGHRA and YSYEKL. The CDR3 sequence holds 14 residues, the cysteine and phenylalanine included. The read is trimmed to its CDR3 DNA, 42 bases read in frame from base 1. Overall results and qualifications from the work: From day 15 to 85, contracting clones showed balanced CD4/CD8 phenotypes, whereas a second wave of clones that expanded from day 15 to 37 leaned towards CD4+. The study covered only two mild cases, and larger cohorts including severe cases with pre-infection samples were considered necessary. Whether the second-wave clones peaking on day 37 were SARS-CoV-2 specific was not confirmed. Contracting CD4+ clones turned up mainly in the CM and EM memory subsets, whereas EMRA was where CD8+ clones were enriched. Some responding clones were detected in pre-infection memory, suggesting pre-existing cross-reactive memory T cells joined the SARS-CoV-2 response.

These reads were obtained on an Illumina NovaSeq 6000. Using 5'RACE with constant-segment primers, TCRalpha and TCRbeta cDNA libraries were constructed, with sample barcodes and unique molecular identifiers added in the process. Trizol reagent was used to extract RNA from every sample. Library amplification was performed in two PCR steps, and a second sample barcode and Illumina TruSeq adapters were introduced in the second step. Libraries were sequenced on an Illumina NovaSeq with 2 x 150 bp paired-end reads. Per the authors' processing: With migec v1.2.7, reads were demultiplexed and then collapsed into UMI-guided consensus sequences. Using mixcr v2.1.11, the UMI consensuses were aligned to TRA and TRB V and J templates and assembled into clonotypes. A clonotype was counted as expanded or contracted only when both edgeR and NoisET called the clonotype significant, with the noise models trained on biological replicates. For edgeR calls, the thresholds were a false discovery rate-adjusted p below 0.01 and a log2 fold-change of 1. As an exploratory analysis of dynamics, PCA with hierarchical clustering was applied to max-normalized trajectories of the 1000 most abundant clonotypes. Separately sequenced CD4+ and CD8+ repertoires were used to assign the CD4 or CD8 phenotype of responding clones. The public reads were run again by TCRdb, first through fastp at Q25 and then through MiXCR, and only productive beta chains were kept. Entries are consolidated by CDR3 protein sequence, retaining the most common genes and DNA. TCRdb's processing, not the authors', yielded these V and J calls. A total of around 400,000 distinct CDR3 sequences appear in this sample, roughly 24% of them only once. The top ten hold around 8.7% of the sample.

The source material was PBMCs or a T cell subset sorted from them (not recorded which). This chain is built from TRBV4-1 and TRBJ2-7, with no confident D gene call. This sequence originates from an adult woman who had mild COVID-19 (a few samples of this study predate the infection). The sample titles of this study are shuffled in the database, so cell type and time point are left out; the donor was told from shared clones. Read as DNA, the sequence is TGCGCCAGCAGCCAAGCTCACTTACACTACGAGCAGTACTTC. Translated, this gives CASSQAHLHYEQYF.